This T cell receptor (beta chain) was observed in a study of tumor-infiltrating lymphocytes in primary liver carcinoma. Synthesis of TCR beta cDNA was carried out from 500 ng total RNA with a constant-region primer. Modified slightly, ARM-PCR produced TCR beta libraries over three nested multiplex PCR rounds. For around 11 cycles apiece, the opening two PCR rounds ran with TRBV1-TRBV30 forward primers and a C-beta reverse primer. TCRdb reanalysed the multiplex PCR reads using MiXCR and keeps one entry per CDR3 protein. The top ten clones hold about an eighth of a sample with around 81,000 distinct CDR3 sequences, 71% of them seen once. Findings of the study overall: A significantly higher top-250-clone fraction was recorded for tumors than for blood (p = 0.039). Whereas tumor region pairs overlapped more, tumor-adjacent and tumor-blood pairs overlapped less.

Co-extraction of both nucleic acids (RNA and DNA) used 20-30 mg of unsorted bulk tissue. The CDR3 is made up of 13 amino acids. The germline CDR1 and CDR2 sequences are SQVTM and ANQGSEA. Concerning this clonotype: The target antigen is unknown. An end of the junction differs from the germline gene, which may be a read error.

The V and J genes are TRBV29-1 and TRBJ2-2, with D maybe TRBD2 (5 bases). The sequencing sample was made of liver tumor tissue from sampling region 4. Subset here: tumor region T4, right-lateral pole. This TCR came from a woman between 55 and 75 years old with primary liver carcinoma and hepatitis B virus infection. The CDR3 region is CSVALAPAGELYF. CDR3 sequence (DNA): TGCAGCGTTGCCCTAGCCCCGGCCGGGGAGCTGTATTTC.